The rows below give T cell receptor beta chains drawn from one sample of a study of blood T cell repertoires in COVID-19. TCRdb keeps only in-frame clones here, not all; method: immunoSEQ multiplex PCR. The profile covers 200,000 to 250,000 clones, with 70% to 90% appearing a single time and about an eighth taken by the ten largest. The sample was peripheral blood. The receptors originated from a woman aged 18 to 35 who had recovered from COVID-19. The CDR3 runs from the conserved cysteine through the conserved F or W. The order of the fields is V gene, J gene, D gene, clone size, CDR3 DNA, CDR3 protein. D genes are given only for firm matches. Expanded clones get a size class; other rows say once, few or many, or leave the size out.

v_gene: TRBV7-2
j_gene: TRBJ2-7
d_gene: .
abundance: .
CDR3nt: TGTGCCAGCAGCTTATGGTCCCTCGGTTTAGCCTACGAGCAGTACTTC
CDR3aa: CASSLWSLGLAYEQYF

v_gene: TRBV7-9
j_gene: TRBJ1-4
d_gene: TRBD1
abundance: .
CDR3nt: TGTGCCAGCAGCTTAGTGGGGACAGGGTTTGAAAAACTGTTTTTT
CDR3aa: CASSLVGTGFEKLFF

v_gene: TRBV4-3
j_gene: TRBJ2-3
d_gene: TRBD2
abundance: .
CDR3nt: TGCGCCAGCAGCCAAGCCGGGGGGGGCGCAGATACGCAGTATTTT
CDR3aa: CASSQAGGGADTQYF

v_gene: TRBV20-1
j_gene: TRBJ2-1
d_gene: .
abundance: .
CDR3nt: TGCAGTGCTAGAGCTTTGCGGGAGCAGTTCTTC
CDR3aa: CSARALREQFF

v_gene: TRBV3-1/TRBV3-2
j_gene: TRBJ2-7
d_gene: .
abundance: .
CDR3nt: TGTGCCAGCAGCCCGGTACCGTTATCATACGAGCAGTACTTC
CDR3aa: CASSPVPLSYEQYF

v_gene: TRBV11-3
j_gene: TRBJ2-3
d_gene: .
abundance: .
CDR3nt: TGTGCCAGCAGCCCCGCAGGGATACTCACAGATACGCAGTATTTT
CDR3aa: CASSPAGILTDTQYF

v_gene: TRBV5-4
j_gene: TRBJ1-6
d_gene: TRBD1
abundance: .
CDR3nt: TGTGCCAGCAGCGGGCGGGACAGGGGGCAGGGTTCACCCCTCCACTTT
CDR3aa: CASSGRDRGQGSPLHF

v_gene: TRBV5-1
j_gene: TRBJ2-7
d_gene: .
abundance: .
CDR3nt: TGCGCCAGCAGCTCAGACAGACAAACCTACGAGCAGTACTTC
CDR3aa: CASSSDRQTYEQYF

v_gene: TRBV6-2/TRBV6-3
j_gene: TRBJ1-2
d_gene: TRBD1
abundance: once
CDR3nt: TGTGCCAGCAGTTTCCAGGGGGCTACTGGCTACACCTTC
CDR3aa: CASSFQGATGYTF

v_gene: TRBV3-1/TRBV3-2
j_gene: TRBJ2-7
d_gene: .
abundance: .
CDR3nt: TGTGCCAGCAGCCAAGGCACGGGGGTGTACGAGCAGTACTTC
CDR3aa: CASSQGTGVYEQYF

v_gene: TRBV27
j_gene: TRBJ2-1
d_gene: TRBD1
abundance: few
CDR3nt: TGTGCCAGCAGTTGGGGGACAGGTGCTAACGAGCAGTTCTTC
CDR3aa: CASSWGTGANEQFF

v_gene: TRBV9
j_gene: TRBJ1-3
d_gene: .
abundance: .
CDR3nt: TGTGCCAGCAGCGGGGGCCCCGGAAACACCATATATTTT
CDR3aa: CASSGGPGNTIYF

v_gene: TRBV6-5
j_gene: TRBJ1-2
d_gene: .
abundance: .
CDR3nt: TGTGCGGGCCTGCGGGTTAACTATGGCTACACCTTC
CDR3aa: CAGLRVNYGYTF

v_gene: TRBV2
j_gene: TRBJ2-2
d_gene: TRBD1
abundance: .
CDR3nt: TGTGCCAGCAGTAGGGACAGGGGGAACACCGGGGAGCTGTTTTTT
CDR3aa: CASSRDRGNTGELFF

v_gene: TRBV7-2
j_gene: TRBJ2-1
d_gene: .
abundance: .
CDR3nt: TGTGCCAGCAGCTTAAGTGGCGGAGGCTTCTCCTACAATGAGCAGTTCTTC
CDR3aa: CASSLSGGGFSYNEQFF

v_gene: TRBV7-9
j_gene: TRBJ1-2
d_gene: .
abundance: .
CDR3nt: TGTGCCAGCAGCTTAGACACTAACTATGGCTACACCTTC
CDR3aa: CASSLDTNYGYTF

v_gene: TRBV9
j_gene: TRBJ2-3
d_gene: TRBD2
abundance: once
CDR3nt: TGTGCCAGCAGCGTAGGGTTGTGGACTAGCGGCACAGATACGCAGTATTTT
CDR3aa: CASSVGLWTSGTDTQYF

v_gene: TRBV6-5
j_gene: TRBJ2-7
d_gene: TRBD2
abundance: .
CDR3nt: TGTGCCAGCAGTTTCCTAGCGGGTTCGGGTCTGTACGAGCAGTACTTC
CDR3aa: CASSFLAGSGLYEQYF

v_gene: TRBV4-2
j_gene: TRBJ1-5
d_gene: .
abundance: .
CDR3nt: TGTGCCAGCAGCCAAGTTGAGGGGGACAATCAGCCCCAGCATTTT
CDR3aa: CASSQVEGDNQPQHF

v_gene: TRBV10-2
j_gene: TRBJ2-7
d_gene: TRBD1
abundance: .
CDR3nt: TGCGCCAGCACCCAACAGGGGGGTGTCTACGAGCAGTACTTC
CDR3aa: CASTQQGGVYEQYF

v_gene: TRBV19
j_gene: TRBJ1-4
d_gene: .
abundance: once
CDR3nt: TGTGCCAGTTGTGACAGCTCCGGTGAAAAACTGTTTTTT
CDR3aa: CASCDSSGEKLFF

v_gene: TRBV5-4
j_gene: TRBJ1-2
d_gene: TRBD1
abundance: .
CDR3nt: TGTGCCAGCAGCCCTTGGGGGGGACAGGTTAAAGGCTACACCTTC
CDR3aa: CASSPWGGQVKGYTF

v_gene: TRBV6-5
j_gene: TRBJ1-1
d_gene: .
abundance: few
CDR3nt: TGTGCCAGCAGTTACTCGCGACAAGAGAACACTGAAGCTTTCTTT
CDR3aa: CASSYSRQENTEAFF

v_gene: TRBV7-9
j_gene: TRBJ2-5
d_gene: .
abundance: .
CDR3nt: TGTGCCAGCAGCTTGGGAGCACAAGAGACCCAGTACTTC
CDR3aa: CASSLGAQETQYF

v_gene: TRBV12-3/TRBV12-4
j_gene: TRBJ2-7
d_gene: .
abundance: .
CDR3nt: TGTGCCAGCAGGGCGGGACAGAGCTACGAGCAGTACTTC
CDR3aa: CASRAGQSYEQYF

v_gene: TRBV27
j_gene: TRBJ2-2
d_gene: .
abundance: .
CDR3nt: TGTGCCAGCAGCCCCCAGGACACCACCTTAGGCACCGGGGAGCTGTTTTTT
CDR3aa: CASSPQDTTLGTGELFF

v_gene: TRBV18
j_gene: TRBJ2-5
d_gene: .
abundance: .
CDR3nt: TGTGCCAGCTCATCCCCAGCCAGGGAACAAGAGACCCAGTACTTC
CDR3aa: CASSSPAREQETQYF

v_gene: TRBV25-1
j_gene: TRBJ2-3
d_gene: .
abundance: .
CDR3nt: TGTGCCAGCAGTGATGCGGGCTCTAGATTGGATACGCAGTATTTT
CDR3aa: CASSDAGSRLDTQYF

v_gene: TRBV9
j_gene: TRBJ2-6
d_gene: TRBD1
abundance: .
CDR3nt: TGTGCCAGCAGCGCCACAGGGGGTTTAAGCCTGACTTTC
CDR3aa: CASSATGGLSLTF

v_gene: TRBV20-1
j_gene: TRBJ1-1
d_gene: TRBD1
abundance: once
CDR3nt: TGCAGTGCCCTTGACAGGGGCGAAGCTTTCTTT
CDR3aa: CSALDRGEAFF

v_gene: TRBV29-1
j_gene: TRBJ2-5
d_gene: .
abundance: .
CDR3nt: TGCAGCGCTGAAGGGGGGGTCCAAGAGACCCAGTACTTC
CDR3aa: CSAEGGVQETQYF

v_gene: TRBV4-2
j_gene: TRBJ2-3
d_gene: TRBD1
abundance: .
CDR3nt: TGTGCCAGCAAACAGGGGGTAGGAAGGGCAGATACGCAGTATTTT
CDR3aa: CASKQGVGRADTQYF

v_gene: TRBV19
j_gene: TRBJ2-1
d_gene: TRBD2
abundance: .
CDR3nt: TGTGCCAGTAGACCTAGCGGGGCCTACAATGAGCAGTTCTTC
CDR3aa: CASRPSGAYNEQFF

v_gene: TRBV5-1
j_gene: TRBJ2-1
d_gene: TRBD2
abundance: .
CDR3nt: TGCGCCAGCAGCGCCTTAGCGGGAGGGTACAATGAGCAGTTCTTC
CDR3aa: CASSALAGGYNEQFF

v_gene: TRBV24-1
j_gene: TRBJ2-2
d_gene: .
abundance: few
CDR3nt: TGTGCCTCCCAGTCGTATTTTGGCGGGGAGCTGTTTTTT
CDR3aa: CASQSYFGGELFF

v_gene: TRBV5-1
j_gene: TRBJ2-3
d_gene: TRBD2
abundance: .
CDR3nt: TGCGCCAGCAGCTCTAATAGAGCGGGAGGGCCGAACACAGATACGCAGTATTTT
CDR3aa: CASSSNRAGGPNTDTQYF

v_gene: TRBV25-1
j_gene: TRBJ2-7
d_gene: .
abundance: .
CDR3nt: TGTGCCAGCAGTGAATTGGGGACATACGAGCAGTACTTC
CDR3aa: CASSELGTYEQYF

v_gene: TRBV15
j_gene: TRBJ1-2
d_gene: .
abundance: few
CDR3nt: TGTGCCACCAGCAGAGAACGGACGACCTTGGGAGTCTACACCTTC
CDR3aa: CATSRERTTLGVYTF

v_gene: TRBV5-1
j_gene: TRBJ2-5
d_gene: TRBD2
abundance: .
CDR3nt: TGCGCCAGCAGCTTGCGTTGGGGACTAGCGGGAGAACGAGGGGAGACCCAGTACTTC
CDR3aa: CASSLRWGLAGERGETQYF

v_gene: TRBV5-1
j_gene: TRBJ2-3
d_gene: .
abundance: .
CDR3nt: TGCGCCAGCAGACTCGCCACAGATACGCAGTATTTT
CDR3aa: CASRLATDTQYF

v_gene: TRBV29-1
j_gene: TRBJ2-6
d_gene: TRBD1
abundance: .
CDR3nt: TGCAGCGCCCTGGGACAGGGGTTGAGTGGGGCCAACGTCCTGACTTTC
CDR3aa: CSALGQGLSGANVLTF

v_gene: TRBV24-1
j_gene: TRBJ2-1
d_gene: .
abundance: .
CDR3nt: TGTGCCACCAGTGACCCTCAACAGGGAACCTCCTACAATGAGCAGTTCTTC
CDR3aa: CATSDPQQGTSYNEQFF

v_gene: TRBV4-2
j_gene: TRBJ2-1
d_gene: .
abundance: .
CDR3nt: TGTGCCAGCAGCCAAGGCTGGAGCTCCTACAATGAGCAGTTCTTC
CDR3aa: CASSQGWSSYNEQFF

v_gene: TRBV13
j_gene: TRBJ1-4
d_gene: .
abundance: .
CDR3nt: TGTGCCAGCAGCTTCGGGGTGAGAGAAAAACTGTTTTTT
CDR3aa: CASSFGVREKLFF

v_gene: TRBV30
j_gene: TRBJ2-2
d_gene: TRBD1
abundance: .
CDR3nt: TGTGCCTGGGGCCGGGACAGGGGAGGGGCCGGGGAGCTGTTTTTT
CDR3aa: CAWGRDRGGAGELFF

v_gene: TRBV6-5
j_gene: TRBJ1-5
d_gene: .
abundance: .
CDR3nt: TGTGCCAGCAAACACCAAGGGGGCAATCAGCCCCAGCATTTT
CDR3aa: CASKHQGGNQPQHF

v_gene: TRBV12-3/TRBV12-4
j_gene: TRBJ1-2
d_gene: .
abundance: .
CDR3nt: TGTGCCAGCAGTCCGACAGTAGACTATGGCTACACCTTC
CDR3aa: CASSPTVDYGYTF

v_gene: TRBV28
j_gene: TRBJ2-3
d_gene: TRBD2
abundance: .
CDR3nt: TGTGCCAGCAGTTTTCGTGGCGGGGGTAGGACAGATACGCAGTATTTT
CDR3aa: CASSFRGGGRTDTQYF

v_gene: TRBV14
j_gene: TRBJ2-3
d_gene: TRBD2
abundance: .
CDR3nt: TGTGCCAGCAGCCAAGGATGGGGGACTAGCGGTAGCACAGATACGCAGTATTTT
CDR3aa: CASSQGWGTSGSTDTQYF

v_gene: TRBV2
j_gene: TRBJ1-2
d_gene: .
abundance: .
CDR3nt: TGTGCCAGCAGTGAAGCCGGGTTCGGTGGCTACACCTTC
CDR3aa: CASSEAGFGGYTF

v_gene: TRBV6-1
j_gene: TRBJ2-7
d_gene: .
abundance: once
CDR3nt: TGTGCCAGCAGTGAAGAGGAGAGATTCTACGAGCAGTACTTC
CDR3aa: CASSEEERFYEQYF

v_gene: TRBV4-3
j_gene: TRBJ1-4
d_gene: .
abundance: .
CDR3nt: TGCGCCAGCAGCCAAGATTCGCTAAATGAAAAACTGTTTTTT
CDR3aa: CASSQDSLNEKLFF

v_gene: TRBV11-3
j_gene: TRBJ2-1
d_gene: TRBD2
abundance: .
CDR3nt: TGTGCCAGCAGCTTTCAAAGTAGCGGGAGGGCCTCCTACAATGAGCAGTTCTTC
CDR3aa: CASSFQSSGRASYNEQFF

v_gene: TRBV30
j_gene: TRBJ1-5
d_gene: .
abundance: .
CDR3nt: TGTGCCTGGAGTGAAGGAGCCGCCGTCCAGCCCCAGCATTTT
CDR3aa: CAWSEGAAVQPQHF